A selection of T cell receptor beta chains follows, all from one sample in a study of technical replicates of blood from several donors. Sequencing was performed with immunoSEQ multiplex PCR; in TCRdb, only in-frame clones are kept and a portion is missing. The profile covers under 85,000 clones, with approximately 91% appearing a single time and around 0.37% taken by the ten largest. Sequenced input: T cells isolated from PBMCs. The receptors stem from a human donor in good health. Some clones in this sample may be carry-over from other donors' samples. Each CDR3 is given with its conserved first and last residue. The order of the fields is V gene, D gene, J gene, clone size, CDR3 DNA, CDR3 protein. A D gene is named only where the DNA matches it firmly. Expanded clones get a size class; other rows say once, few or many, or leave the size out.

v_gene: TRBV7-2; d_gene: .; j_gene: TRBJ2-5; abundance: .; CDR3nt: TGTGCCAGCAGCTTCGGGGACTTAGGGGAGACCCAGTACTTC; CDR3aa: CASSFGDLGETQYF
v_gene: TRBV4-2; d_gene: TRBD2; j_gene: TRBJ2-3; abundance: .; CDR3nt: TGTGCCAGCAGCCAAGAGCCAGCGGGAGGAGGGGCAGATACGCAGTATTTT; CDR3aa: CASSQEPAGGGADTQYF
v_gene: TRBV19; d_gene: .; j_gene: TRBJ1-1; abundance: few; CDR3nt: TGTGCCTCCCGGGACACCTACGCAACTGAAGCTTTCTTT; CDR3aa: CASRDTYATEAFF
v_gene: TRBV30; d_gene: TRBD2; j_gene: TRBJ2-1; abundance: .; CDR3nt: TGTGCCTGGAGTATGGGACTAGCCTACAATGAGCAGTTCTTC; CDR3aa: CAWSMGLAYNEQFF
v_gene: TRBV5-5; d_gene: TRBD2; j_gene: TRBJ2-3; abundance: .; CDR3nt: TGTGCCAGCAGCTTATTCGTAGCGGGAGGGCTCCCAGATACGCAGTATTTT; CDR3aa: CASSLFVAGGLPDTQYF
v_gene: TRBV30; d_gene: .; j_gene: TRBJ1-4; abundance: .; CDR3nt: TGTGCCTGGAGTGCCCGCGGCCTGGGCGGGGAAAAACTGTTTTTT; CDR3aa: CAWSARGLGGEKLFF
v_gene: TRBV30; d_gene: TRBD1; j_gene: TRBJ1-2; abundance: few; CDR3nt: TGTGCCTGGAGTGTACCCGCAAGAGACAGGGAAAACTATGGCTACACCTTC; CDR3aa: CAWSVPARDRENYGYTF
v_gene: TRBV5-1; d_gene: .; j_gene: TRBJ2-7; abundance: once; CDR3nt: TGCGCCAGCAGCTTGGTAGAGTACGAGCAGTACTTC; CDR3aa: CASSLVEYEQYF
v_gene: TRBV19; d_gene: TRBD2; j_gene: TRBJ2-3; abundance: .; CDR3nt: TGTGCCAGTAGTTTACCGGGACTAGCGGTATCTAGCACAGATACGCAGTATTTT; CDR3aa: CASSLPGLAVSSTDTQYF
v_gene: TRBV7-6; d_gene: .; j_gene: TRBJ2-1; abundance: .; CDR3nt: TGTGCCAGCAGCTTAGGCGGGGATTACAATGAGCAGTTCTTC; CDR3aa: CASSLGGDYNEQFF
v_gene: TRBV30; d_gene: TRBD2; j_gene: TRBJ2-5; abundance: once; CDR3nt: TGTGCCTGGAGTGTGGGACTAGCGGGAGTTGGTTTAGAGACCCAGTACTTC; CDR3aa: CAWSVGLAGVGLETQYF
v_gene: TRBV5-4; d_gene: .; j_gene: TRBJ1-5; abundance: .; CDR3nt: TGTGCCAGCAGCTTGGAAAGGGGTCAGCCCCAGCATTTT; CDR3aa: CASSLERGQPQHF
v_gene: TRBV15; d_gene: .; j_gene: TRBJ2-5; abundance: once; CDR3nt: TGTGCCACCAGCAGCGTCCAAGAGACCCAGTACTTC; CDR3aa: CATSSVQETQYF
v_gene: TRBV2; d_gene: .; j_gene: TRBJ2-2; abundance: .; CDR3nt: TGTGCCAGCAGTGAACGACCCGGGACCGGGGAGCTGTTTTTT; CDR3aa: CASSERPGTGELFF
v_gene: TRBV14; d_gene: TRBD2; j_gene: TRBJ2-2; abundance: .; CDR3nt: TGTGCCAGCAGCCAAGCTCCAGCGGGAGTGGGGGAGCTGTTTTTT; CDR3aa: CASSQAPAGVGELFF
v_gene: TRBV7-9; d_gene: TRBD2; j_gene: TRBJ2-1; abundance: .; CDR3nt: TGTGCCAGCAGCTTAGATCGGAGCGGGAGCGCCAATGAGCAGTTCTTC; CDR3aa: CASSLDRSGSANEQFF
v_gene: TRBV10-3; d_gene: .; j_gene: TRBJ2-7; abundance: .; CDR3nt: TGTGCCATCAGTGAGCGGGAGCGCTACGAGCAGTACTTC; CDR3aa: CAISERERYEQYF
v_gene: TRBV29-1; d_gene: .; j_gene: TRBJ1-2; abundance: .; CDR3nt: TGCAGCGTTGGGACATCCGGCTACACCTTC; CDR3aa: CSVGTSGYTF
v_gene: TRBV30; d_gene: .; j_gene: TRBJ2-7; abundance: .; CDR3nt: TGTGCCTGGAGCGTCGCCGGGTACGAGCAGTACTTC; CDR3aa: CAWSVAGYEQYF
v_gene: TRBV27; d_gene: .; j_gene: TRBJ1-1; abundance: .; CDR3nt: TGTGCCAGCCAGGGTTATAATGCCCGGGGGACTGAAGCTTTCTTT; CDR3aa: CASQGYNARGTEAFF
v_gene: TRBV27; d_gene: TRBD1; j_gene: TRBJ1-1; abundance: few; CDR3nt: TGTGCCAGCAGTTTTGGGACAGGGATGGACACTGAAGCTTTCTTT; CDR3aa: CASSFGTGMDTEAFF
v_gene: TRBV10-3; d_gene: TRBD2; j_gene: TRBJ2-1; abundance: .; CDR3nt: TGTGCCATCAGTTCTAGCGGGAGTCACATCCACAATGAGCAGTTCTTC; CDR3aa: CAISSSGSHIHNEQFF
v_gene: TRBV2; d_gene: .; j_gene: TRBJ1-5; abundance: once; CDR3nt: TGTGCCAGCAGTGAGAGAGGAATCAACCAGCCCCAGCATTTT; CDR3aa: CASSERGINQPQHF
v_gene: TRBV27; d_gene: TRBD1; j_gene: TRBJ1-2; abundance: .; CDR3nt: TGTGCCAGCAGTCCCCGGACAGGACTATTGGGCTACACCTTC; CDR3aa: CASSPRTGLLGYTF
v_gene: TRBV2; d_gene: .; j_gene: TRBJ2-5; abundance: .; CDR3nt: TGTGCCAGCAGTCGCGTTTGGGCAGGGGAAGAGACCCAGTACTTC; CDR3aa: CASSRVWAGEETQYF
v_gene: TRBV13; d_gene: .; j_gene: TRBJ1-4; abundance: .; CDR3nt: TGTGCCAGCAGCATACGGGAGGCCTCAAGCCGAATGGAAAAACTGTTTTTT; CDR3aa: CASSIREASSRMEKLFF
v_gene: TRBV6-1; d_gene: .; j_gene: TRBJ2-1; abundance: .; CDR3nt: TGTGCCAGCTCCAGGACCGGGAGCTCCTACAATGAGCAGTTCTTC; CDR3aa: CASSRTGSSYNEQFF
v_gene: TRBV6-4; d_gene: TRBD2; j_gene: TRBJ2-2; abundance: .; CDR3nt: TGTGCCAGCAGTACTAGCGCGAACACCGGGGAGCTGTTTTTT; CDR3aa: CASSTSANTGELFF
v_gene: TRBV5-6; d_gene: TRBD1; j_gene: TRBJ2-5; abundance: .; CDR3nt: TGTGCCAGCAGACGGACAGGGAATAAACAAGAGACCCAGTACTTC; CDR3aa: CASRRTGNKQETQYF
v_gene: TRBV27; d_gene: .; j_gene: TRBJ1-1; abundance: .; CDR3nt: TGTGCCAGCAGCTTGGGGGGAGAGACTGAAGCTTTCTTT; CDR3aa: CASSLGGETEAFF
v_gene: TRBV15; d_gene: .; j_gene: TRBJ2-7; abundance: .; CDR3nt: TGTGCCACCAGCAGCACAGGATACTACGAGCAGTACTTC; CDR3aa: CATSSTGYYEQYF
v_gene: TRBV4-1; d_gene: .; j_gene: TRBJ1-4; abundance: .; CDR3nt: TGCGCCAGCAGCCAAGGCCTGGGGGCGGAAGAAAAACTGTTTTTT; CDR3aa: CASSQGLGAEEKLFF
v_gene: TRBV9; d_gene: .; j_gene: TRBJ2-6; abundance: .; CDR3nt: TGTGCCAGCACCGGGAATGCTGGGGCCAACGTCCTGACTTTC; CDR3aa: CASTGNAGANVLTF
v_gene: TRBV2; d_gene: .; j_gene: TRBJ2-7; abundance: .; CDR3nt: TGTGCCAGCTCGTTCCGGGACACTTCCTACGAGCAGTACTTC; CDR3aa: CASSFRDTSYEQYF
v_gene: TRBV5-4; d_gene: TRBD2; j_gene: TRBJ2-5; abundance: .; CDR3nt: TGTGCCAGCAGCCGAGGAGCGGGAGGGCCCGCCGGAGCAGAGACCCAGTACTTC; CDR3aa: CASSRGAGGPAGAETQYF
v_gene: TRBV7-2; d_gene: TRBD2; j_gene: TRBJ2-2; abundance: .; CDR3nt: TGTGCCAGCAGCTTACTAGCGGTTGCAAACGCGAACACCGGGGAGCTGTTTTTT; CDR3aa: CASSLLAVANANTGELFF
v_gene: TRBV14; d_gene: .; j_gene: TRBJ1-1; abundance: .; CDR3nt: TGTGCCAGCAGCCAAGAAATTGGGGAGGCTTTCTTT; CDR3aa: CASSQEIGEAFF
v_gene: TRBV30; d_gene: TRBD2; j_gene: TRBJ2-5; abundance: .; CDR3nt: TGTGCCTGGAGTGGGACTAGCGGGTACCAAGAGACCCAGTACTTC; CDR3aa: CAWSGTSGYQETQYF